One sample yielded the 29 T cell receptor beta chains listed below, sequenced in a study of cytomegalovirus exposure and HLA in healthy donors. TCRdb's copy holds only in-frame clones and misses some; the assay was immunoSEQ multiplex PCR. Among approximately 260,000 clones listed, more than 75% were seen once. The material sequenced was PBMCs. Receptor source: a woman in her twenties or thirties in good health and CMV-seropositive.

The chain has TRBV5-1 and TRBJ1-3, with D perhaps TRBD1 (6 bases). The ends were cut back, 4 bases at V and 4 bases at J, with 15 bases in the middle. The germline V gene encodes CDR1 SGHRS and CDR2 YFSETQ. This CDR3 is built from 15 residues. Here the CDR3 reads CASSPGTSLGNTIYF. In nucleotides, the CDR3 is TGCGCCAGCAGCCCCGGGACATCTTTGGGAAACACCATATATTTT.

This sequence joins TRBV5-1 and TRBJ2-7, with 7 positions matching TRBD1. The CDR3 runs 14 residues. Germline V lookup: CDR1 SGHRS, CDR2 YFSETQ. The ends lost 4 bases at V and 2 bases at J; junction bases unmatched: 6. Written as DNA, the CDR3 is TGCGCCAGCAGCGAGGGGACAGAACCCTACGAGCAGTACTTC. Translated, it gives CASSEGTEPYEQYF.

The chain has TRBV5-1 and TRBJ1-1; 7 bases are a match to TRBD1. The germline gives CDR1 SGHRS, CDR2 YFSETQ. This CDR3 has 17 amino acids. V gave up 4 bases and J gave up 3 bases; unmatched junction bases: 15. This CDR3 reads CASSHRDSWIDYTEAFF. The CDR3 region has the DNA TGCGCCAGCAGCCATCGGGACAGTTGGATAGACTACACTGAAGCTTTCTTT.

V usage is TRBV28 and J usage is TRBJ1-2, with 8 bases identical to TRBD1. Germline-derived CDR1 and CDR2 are MDHEN and SYDVKM. The ends lost 6 bases at V and 2 bases at J; junction bases unmatched: 8. CDR3 length: 15 residues. CDR3 protein: CASSHDRGRNYGYTF. Written as DNA, the CDR3 is TGTGCCAGCAGCCATGACAGGGGCCGGAACTATGGCTACACCTTC.

This clone was counted a few times. V gene TRBV6-5 combines with J gene TRBJ2-7; 7 bases agree with TRBD1. Looked up from germline, CDR1 is MNHEY and CDR2 is SVGAGI. The CDR3 spans 12 residues. J lost 3 bases, V lost 6 bases, and 2 bases had no gene match. CDR3: CASSPGGYEQYF. The CDR3 DNA reads TGTGCCAGCAGCCCAGGGGGCTACGAGCAGTACTTC.

This clone was recorded a few times. The chain links TRBV4-1 to TRBJ2-7, with D perhaps TRBD1 (5 bases). Germline V gene data show CDR1 as MGHRA and CDR2 as YSYEKL. The CDR3 has 14 residues. V was trimmed by 1 base and J by 5 bases, leaving 12 bases between them. CDR3 sequence: CASSQVQGYHEQYF. CDR3 in DNA: TGCGCCAGCAGCCAAGTGCAGGGTTACCACGAGCAGTACTTC.

This clone was observed at least ten times. The same CDR3 also results from other DNA sequences found in this sample. This chain joins TRBV19 and TRBJ1-2; D remains unclear. CDR1 and CDR2 from the germline V gene are LNHDA and SQIVND (reference sequence). The length of the CDR3 is 14 residues. Trimming removed 5 bases from V and 2 bases from J, with 12 bases in between. DNA for the CDR3: TGTGCCAGTAGTTCACTCCGGGGAAACTATGGCTACACCTTC. It specifies CASSSLRGNYGYTF.

This clone was seen a handful of times. J is TRBJ2-7 and V is TRBV7-8; 7 nucleotides match TRBD1. V trimming: 5 bases; J trimming: 9 bases; junction bases outside the gene matches: 7. The CDR3 loop spans 12 amino acids. CDR1 is SGHVS and CDR2 is FQNEAQ in the germline V gene. CDR3 nucleotides: TGTGCCAGCAGCCCAGACAGGGCAGCGCAGTACTTC. Translated: CASSPDRAAQYF.

V usage is TRBV11-2 and J usage is TRBJ2-3, with TRBD2 identical over 15 bases. CDR1 and CDR2 (germline): SGHAT, FQNNGV. The CDR3 runs 19 residues. Trimming cost V 4 bases and J 1 base; bases outside gene matches: 9. The DNA of the CDR3 is TGTGCCAGCAGCTCTGGACTAGCGGGAGGGCTAGGCGGCACAGATACGCAGTATTTT. Its protein is CASSSGLAGGLGGTDTQYF. Full variable domain (outside the CDR3, taken from reference TRBV11-2 and TRBJ2-3): EAGVAQSPRYKIIEKRQSVAFWCNPISGHATLYWYQQILGQGPKLLIQFQNNGVVDDSQLPKDRFSAERLKGVDSTLKIQPAKLEDSAVYLCASSSGLAGGLGGTDTQYFGPGTRLTVL.

The rearrangement links TRBV7-9 to TRBJ2-7; possible D gene TRBD2, 6 bases. The V end lost 10 bases, the J end lost 2 bases, and 12 bases lay between the germline ends. Germline CDR1 SEHNR, CDR2 FQNEAQ (reference sequence). The CDR3 consists of 12 residues. CDR3 region: CATLADTYEQYF. DNA of the CDR3: TGTGCCACTTTAGCGGACACCTACGAGCAGTACTTC.

The chain combines TRBV30 with TRBJ1-1; 8 bases are a match to TRBD1. V shed 4 bases, J shed 1 base, and the junction held 2 bases outside the gene matches. This CDR3 comprises 13 residues. CDR1 and CDR2 (germline): GTSNPN, SVGIG (reference sequence). CDR3 amino acids: CAWTGQGNTEAFF. The CDR3 DNA reads as TGTGCCTGGACAGGACAGGGGAACACTGAAGCTTTCTTT.

This rearrangement joins TRBV5-1 to TRBJ1-2, with D possibly matching TRBD1 (5 bases). CDR3 length: 15 amino acids. Deletions cut 0 bases from V and 4 bases from J, with 13 bases between. CDR1 SGHRS and CDR2 YFSETQ come from the germline V gene. In nucleotides, the CDR3 is TGCGCCAGCAGCTTGGCCTCCCAGGGAAGCTATGGCTACACCTTC. Translation: CASSLASQGSYGYTF.

V and J are TRBV27 and TRBJ1-1, with D tentatively TRBD1 (5 bases). The CDR3 loop spans 15 amino acids. Germline CDR1 and CDR2: MNHEY and SMNVEV (reference sequence). With 3 bases removed from V and 0 bases from J, the gap between germline ends came to 11 bases. The CDR3 reads CASSFQGWMNTEAFF. CDR3 nucleotides: TGTGCCAGCAGTTTCCAGGGATGGATGAACACTGAAGCTTTCTTT.

The J gene is TRBJ1-1, the V gene TRBV4-1, with D unclear. The V end was cut by 0 bases, the J end by 6 bases, with 8 bases between. The CDR3 has 13 residues. Germline lookup yields CDR1 MGHRA and CDR2 YSYEKL. CDR3 protein: CASSQEEFAEAFF. The CDR3 DNA follows: TGCGCCAGCAGCCAAGAGGAGTTTGCTGAAGCTTTCTTT.

The V gene is TRBV6-1, the J gene TRBJ2-3; tentatively, D is TRBD2 (6 bases). CDR3 length: 15 residues. The ends were cut back, 2 bases at V and 6 bases at J, with 15 bases in the middle. Germline-derived CDR1 and CDR2 are MNHNS and SASEGT. Written as DNA, the CDR3 is TGTGCCAGCAGTGAATACCGGGACTCCCCGGATACGCAGTATTTT. It specifies CASSEYRDSPDTQYF.

The gene calls are TRBV19 and TRBJ1-1; 8 nucleotides agree with TRBD1. The germline V gene encodes CDR1 LNHDA and CDR2 SQIVND (reference sequence). J gave up 5 bases and V 0 bases, and 5 bases lay outside the gene matches. CDR3 length equals 15 residues. CDR3 protein: CASSIEDRAGTEAFF. CDR3 DNA sequence: TGTGCCAGTAGTATAGAGGACAGGGCAGGTACTGAAGCTTTCTTT.

The rearrangement links TRBV11-3 to TRBJ1-2; 7 bases map to TRBD1. The CDR3 runs 15 residues. V dropped 5 bases and J dropped 0; count of bases not matched to a gene: 6. Germline CDR1 reads SGHNT; CDR2 reads YENEEA. The CDR3: CASSRGGTANYGYTF. CDR3 nucleotide sequence: TGTGCCAGCAGCCGAGGGGGGACAGCTAACTATGGCTACACCTTC.

V and J are TRBV30 and TRBJ1-1, with D unresolved. Per the germline V gene, CDR1 is GTSNPN and CDR2 is SVGIG (reference sequence). The V gene lost 0 bases and the J gene lost 10 bases, with 15 bases spanning the gap. The CDR3 has 13 amino acids. CDR3 region: CAWSVTASSGAFF. The CDR3 DNA follows: TGTGCCTGGAGTGTAACCGCCTCGTCGGGAGCTTTCTTT. The full variable domain, its missing parts supplied by reference TRBV30 and TRBJ1-1, is SQTIHQWPATLVQPVGSPLSLECTVEGTSNPNLYWYRQAAGRGLQLLFYSVGIGQISSEVPQNLSASRPQDRQFILSSKKLLLSDSGFYLCAWSVTASSGAFFGQGTRLTVV.

V is TRBV30 and J is TRBJ2-7; TRBD1 is a possible D gene (5 bases). The CDR3 loop spans 14 amino acids. V dropped 2 bases and J dropped 1 base, with 12 bases sitting between them. Germline V CDR1 and CDR2: GTSNPN, SVGIG (reference sequence). The CDR3 loop is CAWSPTGISYEQYF. The CDR3 DNA is TGTGCCTGGAGTCCCACAGGTATTTCCTACGAGCAGTACTTC.

The chain carries TRBV27 and TRBJ1-5; a weak D match, TRBD1 (6 bases). This CDR3 region has 14 residues. CDR1 is MNHEY and CDR2 is SMNVEV in the germline V gene (reference sequence). Trimming pared 6 bases from V and 1 base from J, leaving 10 bases between. CDR3 region: CASSRTGSNQPQHF. The CDR3 DNA follows: TGTGCCAGCAGCCGAACAGGGAGCAATCAGCCCCAGCATTTT.

The rearrangement joins TRBV11-1 to TRBJ1-1; 8 nucleotides match TRBD1. CDR1 and CDR2 from the germline V gene are SGHAT and FQDESV (reference sequence). This CDR3 comprises 17 residues. J gave up 4 bases and V 4 bases, and 14 bases lay outside the gene matches. CDR3 sequence reads: CASSSTPATGVSTEAFF. The CDR3 bases are TGTGCCAGCAGCTCTACCCCCGCGACAGGGGTTAGCACTGAAGCTTTCTTT.

This chain connects TRBV29-1 to TRBJ1-2, with 8 nucleotides matching TRBD1. CDR3 length: 17 amino acids. Losses at the gene ends were 0 bases for V and 3 bases for J; bases not matched to a gene: 12. Germline V gene sequence: CDR1 SQVTM, CDR2 ANQGSEA. This CDR3 is CSVEDPAPAGGYYGYTF. The CDR3 DNA follows: TGCAGCGTTGAAGATCCGGCCCCGGCAGGGGGCTACTATGGCTACACCTTC.

The chain is built from TRBV6-1 and TRBJ2-5, with a tentative D call TRBD1 (7 bases). Trimming took 2 bases from V and 3 from J, leaving 13 bases between them. The CDR3 has 15 amino acids. Germline CDR1 and CDR2: MNHNS and SASEGT. CDR3 sequence: CASSEPGRGEETQYF. The CDR3 bases are TGTGCCAGCAGTGAACCTGGCAGGGGGGAAGAGACCCAGTACTTC.

V gene TRBV28 combines with J gene TRBJ1-5; D is possibly TRBD1 (5 bases). Germline V gives CDR1 MDHEN, CDR2 SYDVKM. This CDR3 region has 15 residues. V lost 6 bases, J lost 1 base, and 13 bases lay in between. The CDR3 DNA follows: TGTGCCAGCAGGGACCCAGGGTCGAGCAATCAGCCCCAGCATTTT. Its protein product is CASRDPGSSNQPQHF.

This rearrangement joins TRBV6-1 to TRBJ1-1; possibly TRBD1 for D (5 bases). CDR1 and CDR2 from the germline V gene are MNHNS and SASEGT. This CDR3 comprises 14 residues. Deletions cut 4 bases from V and 4 bases from J, with 13 bases between. The CDR3 loop is CASSARALATEAFF. The CDR3 bases are TGTGCCAGCAGTGCCAGGGCCCTGGCCACTGAAGCTTTCTTT.

The V call is TRBV6-5, the J call TRBJ2-7, with 8 bases that match TRBD2. The germline V gene has CDR1 MNHEY and CDR2 SVGAGI. V trimming: 4 bases; J trimming: 2 bases; junction bases outside the gene matches: 7. CDR3 size: 15 residues. DNA of the CDR3: TGTGCCAGCAGTTCTCTAGCGGGCGCTGCCTACGAGCAGTACTTC. It specifies CASSSLAGAAYEQYF.

The CDR3 DNA is TGTGCCTGGAGTGGCAGGAACTACGAGCAGTACTTC. Translating gives CAWSGRNYEQYF. The J gene is TRBJ2-7, the V gene TRBV30; D not certain. The CDR3 totals 12 residues. CDR1 and CDR2 from the germline V gene are GTSNPN and SVGIG (reference sequence). Trimming stripped 1 base from V and 3 bases from J, with 7 bases between.

The chain links TRBV5-1 to TRBJ1-3, with 7 bases aligning to TRBD1. The junction had 8 bases not matched to a gene; V was cut back by 2 bases and J by 0 bases. The germline CDR1 and CDR2 sequences are SGHRS and YFSETQ. The CDR3 has 17 residues. CDR3 nucleotide sequence: TGCGCCAGCAGCTTATTTGCTGGACAGGACTCTGGAAACACCATATATTTT. Translation gives CASSLFAGQDSGNTIYF.

This clone was seen only once. The genes are TRBV28 and TRBJ1-4; 9 bases line up with TRBD1. CDR3 length equals 15 residues. Germline values: CDR1 MDHEN, CDR2 SYDVKM. Trimming removed 1 base from V and 7 bases from J; junction bases left unmatched: 4. In DNA, the CDR3 is TGTGCCAGCAGTTTATCGGGGACAGGGAGTGAAAAACTGTTTTTT. It is translated as CASSLSGTGSEKLFF.